This entry describes one T cell receptor beta chain. Noted time point: healthy volunteer bleed at 2 weeks. Whole blood, unfractionated, served as the material for total RNA extraction. The library gave individual cDNA molecules unique molecular identifiers. A single record per CDR3 protein comes from TCRdb applying MiXCR to the RACE reads. The sample holds under 95,000 distinct CDR3 sequences; about 8.8% are singletons and the top ten take 2.5% to 3%. This entry is derived from a study of human T cells and chemical hapten exposure. This sequence originates from a female donor in good health. Some clones in this sample may be carry-over from other donors' samples. The sample comprised whole blood.

The CDR3 coding sequence is TGCAGTACTTTTGGGACAGGCTTTAGCAATCAGCCCCAGCATTTT. Protein: CSTFGTGFSNQPQHF. The chain has TRBV20-1 and TRBJ1-5, with 8 bases lining up with TRBD1. Looked up from germline, CDR1 is DFQATT and CDR2 is SNEGSKA (reference sequence). V was clipped by 8 bases and J by 0 bases; unmatched bases: 9. The CDR3 extends over 15 amino acids.